This T cell receptor (beta chain) was identified during a study of Graves' ophthalmopathy and Graves' hyperthyroidism. Researchers took RNA transcripts and amplified TCR beta CDR3 regions from them. Following a first-round RT-PCR that used HTBI primers, a second-round multiplex PCR was carried out. MiXCR, run by TCRdb on the multiplex PCR reads, gives a single entry per CDR3 protein. The sample has about 740,000 distinct CDR3 sequences, 40% seen once. Broader study findings: Detected in blood as well were most expanded thyroid clonotypes with frequency above 0.001.

Concerning this clonotype: Its specificity is not known. A read error may be the cause here, since a much bigger clone is one base away. Likely a read error: the CDR3 ends without its conserved phenylalanine or tryptophan.

The V segment lost 4 bases and the J segment 0 bases; nucleotides outside the gene matches: 5. Germline-derived CDR1 and CDR2 are SGDLS and YYNGEE. The CDR3 covers 15 residues. The specimen was peripheral blood. The source of this sequence is an adult man with Graves' ophthalmopathy. V is TRBV9 and J is TRBJ2-5; 8 bases fit TRBD1. The CDR3 protein is CASSLRQGYQETQYC. CDR3 coding DNA: TGTGCCAGCAGCTTAAGACAGGGGTACCAAGAGACCCAGTACTGC.